This TCR beta chain was recorded in a study of CD8 T cells in ankylosing spondylitis. Via MiXCR, TCRdb re-called the 5' RACE reads, giving one row per CDR3 protein. The sample has 250,000 to 350,000 distinct CDR3 sequences; more than 20% are singletons. V trimming: 3 bases; J trimming: 3 bases; junction bases outside the gene matches: 4. Germline V gene data show CDR1 as SGHAT and CDR2 as FQNNGV. The CDR3 extends over 14 amino acids. Whole-study findings and limits: Matched ankylosing spondylitis synovial fluid reportedly showed significant enrichment of disease-linked clones.

As to this clonotype: Its antigen is not identified.

Sequenced sample: blood, either unsorted or a sorted T cell fraction (not recorded which). The clonotype comes from a female donor with ankylosing spondylitis or in good health (not recorded which). The chain carries TRBV11-2 and TRBJ1-2; 7 nucleotides line up with TRBD1. CDR3 protein: CASSLRQGYYGYTF. The CDR3 DNA follows: TGTGCCAGCAGCTTGAGACAGGGTTACTATGGCTACACCTTC.